This record concerns one TCR beta chain sequence. From germline, CDR1 is MNHNS and CDR2 SASEGT. The CDR3 has 15 residues. The V segment lost 2 bases and the J segment 6 bases; nucleotides outside the gene matches: 9. This specimen belongs to a study of glioma-infiltrating T cells. The iRepertoire nested amplicon-rescue multiplex PCR amplified TCR alpha and beta CDR3s from RNA. TCRdb redid the calling of the multiplex PCR reads with MiXCR, one entry per CDR3 protein. The table lists a few hundred thousand distinct CDR3 sequences, 41% of them singletons, with around 12% in the top ten. Sequenced: glioma tissue, nonneoplastic brain tissue, or PBMCs (not recorded which). This chain joins TRBV6-1 and TRBJ2-7; TRBD1 matches at 8 bases. This TCR came from a human donor with low-grade glioma or glioblastoma, undergoing nonglioma brain surgery, or in good health (not recorded which). CDR3 DNA: TGTGCCAGCAGTGAAATTACAGGGGGAATAGTCGAGCAGTACTTC. As protein: CASSEITGGIVEQYF.